This entry lists 8 T cell receptor beta chains sequenced from one sample in a study of blood T cells in healthy people across ages. Alongside a J-beta primer mix, a sample-barcoded 5' primer served in a second PCR lasting about 6 to 12 cycles. TCRdb fed the 5' RACE reads into MiXCR, producing one record per CDR3 protein. The sample includes about a million distinct CDR3 sequences, more than 30% of them seen just once. The sequenced material came from blood. The receptors stem from a man younger than 30 in good health.

The chain couples TRBV13 to TRBJ1-6, with a possible D match to TRBD1 (6 bases). CDR1 is PRHDT and CDR2 is FYEKMQ in the germline V gene (reference sequence). The CDR3 covers 15 residues. The ends were cut back, 3 bases at V and 2 bases at J, with 8 bases in the middle. For the CDR3, the DNA is TGTGCCAGCAGCTTTCCAGGGGCCTATAATTCACCCCTCCACTTT. Its translation is CASSFPGAYNSPLHF.

The V and J genes are TRBV10-3 and TRBJ1-2, with D perhaps TRBD1 (6 bases). V gave up 4 bases and J gave up 10 bases, with 16 bases separating them. This CDR3 has 13 amino acids. Looked up from germline, CDR1 is ENHRY and CDR2 is SYGVKD. CDR3 DNA: TGTGCCATCAGTGGCCGACAGGAAAGAGCCTACACCTTC. This translates into CAISGRQERAYTF.

This clonotype was detected many times. The chain links TRBV9 to TRBJ2-3; D gene ambiguous. Trimming took off 3 bases at V and 1 base at J, with 12 bases between the two ends. The CDR3 loop spans 15 amino acids. CDR1 SGDLS and CDR2 YYNGEE come from the germline V gene. CDR3 bases: TGTGCCAGCAGCGAGGAGAGGTGGGGCACAGATACGCAGTATTTT. Protein product: CASSEERWGTDTQYF. Full variable domain (missing parts from reference TRBV9 and TRBJ2-3): DSGVTQTPKHLITATGQRVTLRCSPRSGDLSVYWYQQSLDQGLQFLIQYYNGEERAKGNILERFSAQQFPDLHSELNLSSLELGDSALYFCASSEERWGTDTQYFGPGTRLTVL.

As to this clonotype: At one boundary the junction diverges from the germline segment, which might be a read error. The V call is TRBV4-1, the J call TRBJ2-1; 9 bases fit TRBD2. Germline CDR1 and CDR2: MGHRA and YSYEKL. The CDR3 contains 16 residues. CDR3 DNA: TGCGCCAGCTGCCAGTCGCGGGGGGGCTCCTACAATGAGCAGTTCTTC. Translating gives CASCQSRGGSYNEQFF.

This clonotype was detected a few times. The V and J genes are TRBV7-2 and TRBJ2-1; 7 positions agree with TRBD2. The V and J ends lost 2 bases and 7 bases, in that order; junction bases with no gene match: 8. CDR1 is SGHTA and CDR2 is FQGNSA in the germline V gene. The CDR3 is made up of 15 amino acids. The CDR3 nucleotides read TGTGCCAGCAGCTTAAGCCGGGAACTAGCGAATGAGCAGTTCTTC. It yields the protein CASSLSRELANEQFF. The complete variable domain, with remaining parts taken from reference TRBV7-2 and TRBJ2-1, reads GAGVSQSPSNKVTEKGKDVELRCDPISGHTALYWYRQSLGQGLEFLIYFQGNSAPDKSGLPSDRFSAERTGGSVSTLTIQRTQQEDSAVYLCASSLSRELANEQFFGPGTRLTVL.

V and J are TRBV30 and TRBJ2-3; 9 nucleotides agree with TRBD2. Germline V gene sequence: CDR1 GTSNPN, CDR2 SVGIG (reference sequence). The length of the CDR3 is 14 residues. Trimming removed 0 bases from V and 6 bases from J; junction bases left unmatched: 4. The CDR3 protein is CAWSVPSGADTQYF. As DNA, the CDR3 is TGTGCCTGGAGTGTACCTAGCGGGGCTGATACGCAGTATTTT.

The rearrangement joins TRBV6-5 to TRBJ2-3; 7 nucleotides align to TRBD1. Germline-derived CDR1 and CDR2 are MNHEY and SVGAGI. The CDR3 length is 11 residues. The V and J ends lost 6 bases and 10 bases, in that order; junction bases with no gene match: 4. CDR3 sequence reads: CASRQGHAQYF. The CDR3 DNA reads as TGTGCCAGCAGACAGGGGCATGCGCAGTATTTT.

This sequence joins TRBV7-2 and TRBJ2-1; 7 bases agree with TRBD1. CDR3 length: 16 residues. Per the germline V gene, CDR1 is SGHTA and CDR2 is FQGNSA. V lost 5 bases and J lost 2; bases outside the gene matches: 9. The CDR3 DNA reads TGTGCCAGCAGCGTTCGACAGGGCACCACCTACAATGAGCAGTTCTTC. It is translated as CASSVRQGTTYNEQFF.